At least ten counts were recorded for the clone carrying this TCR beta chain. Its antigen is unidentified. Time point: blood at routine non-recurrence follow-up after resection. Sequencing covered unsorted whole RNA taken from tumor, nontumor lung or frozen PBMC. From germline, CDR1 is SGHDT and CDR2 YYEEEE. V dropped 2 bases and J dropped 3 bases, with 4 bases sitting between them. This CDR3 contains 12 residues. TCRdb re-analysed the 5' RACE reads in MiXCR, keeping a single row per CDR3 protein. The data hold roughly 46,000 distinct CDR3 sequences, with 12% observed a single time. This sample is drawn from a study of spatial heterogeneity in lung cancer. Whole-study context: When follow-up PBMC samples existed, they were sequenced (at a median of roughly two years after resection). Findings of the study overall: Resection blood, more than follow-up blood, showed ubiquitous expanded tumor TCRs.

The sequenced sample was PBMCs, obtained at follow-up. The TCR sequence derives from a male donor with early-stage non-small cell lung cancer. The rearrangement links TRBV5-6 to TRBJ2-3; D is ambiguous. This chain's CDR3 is CASSLLTDTQYF. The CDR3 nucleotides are TGTGCCAGCAGCTTACTAACAGATACGCAGTATTTT.